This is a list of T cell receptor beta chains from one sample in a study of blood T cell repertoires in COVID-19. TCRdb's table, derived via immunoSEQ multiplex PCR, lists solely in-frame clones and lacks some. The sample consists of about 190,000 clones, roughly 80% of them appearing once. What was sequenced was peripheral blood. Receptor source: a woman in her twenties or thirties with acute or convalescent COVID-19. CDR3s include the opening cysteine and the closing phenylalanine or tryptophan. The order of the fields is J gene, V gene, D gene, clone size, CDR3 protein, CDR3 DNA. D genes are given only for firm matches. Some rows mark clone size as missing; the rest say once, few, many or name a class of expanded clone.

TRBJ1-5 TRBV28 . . CASTLQTPGNQPQHF TGTGCCAGCACCCTCCAGACTCCGGGCAATCAGCCCCAGCATTTT
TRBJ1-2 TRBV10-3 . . CAISESGETVYGYTF TGTGCCATCAGTGAGTCAGGGGAAACGGTCTATGGCTACACCTTC
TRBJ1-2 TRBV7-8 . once CASSPRTAYGYTF TGTGCCAGCAGCCCCAGGACAGCCTATGGCTACACCTTC
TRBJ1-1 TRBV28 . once CASSVKRGGMNTEAFF TGTGCCAGCAGTGTCAAAAGGGGAGGGATGAACACTGAAGCTTTCTTT
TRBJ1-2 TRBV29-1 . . CSVQGGYGYTF TGCAGCGTCCAAGGGGGTTATGGCTACACCTTC
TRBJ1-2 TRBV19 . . CASSIDQGVGGFYGYTF TGTGCCAGTAGTATAGATCAGGGCGTTGGCGGATTCTATGGCTACACCTTC
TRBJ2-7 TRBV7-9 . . CASSSSAVSYEQYF TGTGCCAGCAGCTCGTCGGCGGTCTCCTACGAGCAGTACTTC
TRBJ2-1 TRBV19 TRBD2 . CASRPTSGGHNEQFF TGTGCCAGTAGGCCGACTAGCGGGGGGCACAATGAGCAGTTCTTC
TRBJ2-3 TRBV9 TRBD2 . CASEGREGGDTQYF TGTGCCAGCGAGGGCCGGGAGGGAGGAGATACGCAGTATTTT
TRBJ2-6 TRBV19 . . CASSIAGSPPGANVLTF TGTGCCAGTAGTATAGCTGGCTCCCCCCCTGGGGCCAACGTCCTGACTTTC
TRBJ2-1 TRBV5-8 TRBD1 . CASSVQGVGNEQFF TGTGCCAGCAGCGTCCAGGGGGTCGGCAATGAGCAGTTCTTC
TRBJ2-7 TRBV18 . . CASSLTTDPTYEQYF TGTGCCAGCTCACTTACGACAGATCCAACCTACGAGCAGTACTTC
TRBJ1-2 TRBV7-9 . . CASSLAAGNGYTF TGTGCCAGCAGCTTAGCGGCAGGGAACGGCTACACCTTC
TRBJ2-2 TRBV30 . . CAHDKGTSNTGELFF TGTGCTCACGACAAAGGCACCTCGAACACCGGGGAGCTGTTTTTT
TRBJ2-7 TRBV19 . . CASSPLSGRAGFNYEQYF TGTGCCAGTAGCCCACTCAGCGGCCGGGCCGGGTTTAACTACGAGCAGTACTTC
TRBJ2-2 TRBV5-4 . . CASSSRTQANTGELFF TGTGCCAGCAGCTCCAGGACTCAAGCGAACACCGGGGAGCTGTTTTTT
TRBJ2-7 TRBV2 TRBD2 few CASSGTGGTYEQYF TGTGCCAGCAGTGGCACGGGGGGAACTTACGAGCAGTACTTC
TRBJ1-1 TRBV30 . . CAWRLNKNTEAFF TGTGCCTGGAGACTAAACAAGAACACTGAAGCTTTCTTT
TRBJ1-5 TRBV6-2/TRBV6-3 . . CASSPTANQPQHF TGTGCCAGCAGTCCCACTGCCAATCAGCCCCAGCATTTT
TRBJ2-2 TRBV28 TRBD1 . CASEAGQGAHTGELFF TGTGCCAGCGAGGCGGGACAGGGGGCACACACCGGGGAGCTGTTTTTT
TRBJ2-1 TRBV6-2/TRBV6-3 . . CASSYYFEEAGEQFF TGTGCCAGCAGTTACTATTTCGAGGAAGCCGGTGAGCAGTTCTTC
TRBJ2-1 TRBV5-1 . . CASSLGQGLEQFF TGCGCCAGCAGCTTGGGTCAGGGGCTAGAGCAGTTCTTC
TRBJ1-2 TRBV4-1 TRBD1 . CASSQEVQGGYNYGYTF TGCGCCAGCAGCCAAGAAGTACAGGGGGGGTATAACTATGGCTACACCTTC
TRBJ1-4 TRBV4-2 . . CASSPQIKNEKLFF TGTGCCAGCAGCCCACAGATAAAAAATGAAAAACTGTTTTTT
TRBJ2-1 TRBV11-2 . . CASSFWTHYNEQFF TGTGCCAGCAGCTTCTGGACACACTACAATGAGCAGTTCTTC
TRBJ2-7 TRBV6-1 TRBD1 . CASSPNGQGAYEQYF TGTGCCAGCAGTCCGAATGGGCAGGGGGCCTACGAGCAGTACTTC
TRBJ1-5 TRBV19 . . CASSIWGDQPQHF TGTGCCAGTAGTATTTGGGGGGATCAGCCCCAGCATTTT
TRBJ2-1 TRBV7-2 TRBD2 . CASSFTTSAYNEQFF TGTGCCAGCAGCTTTACGACTAGCGCGTACAATGAGCAGTTCTTC
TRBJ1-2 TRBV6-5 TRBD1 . CASSYSRPGQGNGYTF TGTGCCAGCAGTTATTCACGACCGGGACAGGGGAATGGCTACACCTTC
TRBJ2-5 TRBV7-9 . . CASSVGTSPGETQYF TGTGCCAGCAGCGTGGGGACTTCCCCCGGAGAGACCCAGTACTTC
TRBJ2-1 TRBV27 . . CASSLQGIGSNEQFF TGTGCCAGCAGTTTACAGGGGATTGGAAGCAATGAGCAGTTCTTC
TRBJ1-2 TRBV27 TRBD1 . CASSLPGGGYTF TGTGCCAGCAGTTTGCCAGGGGGCGGCTACACCTTC
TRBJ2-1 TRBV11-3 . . CASSFTGNNEQFF TGTGCCAGCAGCTTTACAGGGAACAATGAGCAGTTCTTC
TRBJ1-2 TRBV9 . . CASSISLVIGHANYGYTF TGTGCCAGCAGCATCTCACTGGTAATAGGACACGCTAACTATGGCTACACCTTC
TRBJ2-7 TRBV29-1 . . CSVLGGAYEQYF TGCAGCGTTTTAGGCGGAGCCTACGAGCAGTACTTC
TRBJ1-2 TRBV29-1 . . CSVDGINYGYTF TGCAGCGTGGACGGGATAAACTATGGCTACACCTTC
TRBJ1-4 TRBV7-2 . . CASSLSGKPGEKLFF TGTGCCAGCAGCTTGAGCGGCAAGCCCGGGGAAAAACTGTTTTTT
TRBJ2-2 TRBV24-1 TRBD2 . CATSDSGLGVTGELFF TGTGCCACCAGTGATTCGGGACTAGGGGTCACCGGGGAGCTGTTTTTT
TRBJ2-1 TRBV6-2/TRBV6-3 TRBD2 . CASSLILAGGVGEFF TGTGCCAGCAGCCTAATACTAGCGGGAGGGGTTGGGGAGTTCTTC
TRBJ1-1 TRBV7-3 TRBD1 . CASSPQGASTEAFF TGTGCCAGCTCCCCACAGGGGGCGAGCACTGAAGCTTTCTTT
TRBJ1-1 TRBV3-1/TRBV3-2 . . CASSEGLNTEAFF TGTGCCAGCAGCGAGGGCTTAAACACTGAAGCTTTCTTT